The T cell receptor beta chain under discussion was sequenced for a study of neoadjuvant nivolumab and ipilimumab in lung cancer. Study context: Patients got nivolumab 3 mg/kg on days 1, 15 and 29; combination added ipilimumab 1 mg/kg day 1.

Germline trimming cut 1 base from V and 6 bases from J; bases unmatched to any gene: 4. The length of the CDR3 is 13 residues. Germline lookup yields CDR1 SGHNT and CDR2 YYREEE (reference sequence). Regarding this clone: Its antigen is not known.

Study results and caveats: A small number of samples were TCR sequenced. Only two of four nivolumab-treated tumors gained richness and clonality by surgery.

The method was immunoSEQ multiplex PCR; TCRdb's version includes in-frame clones alone and lacks a portion of them. The sample contains about 38,000 clones, roughly 89% of which appear only once. This specimen was peripheral blood, taken before neoadjuvant nivolumab, alone or with ipilimumab. The chain uses TRBV5-4 and TRBJ2-7, with 7 bases fitting TRBD1. This TCR came from an adult with non-small cell lung cancer. The CDR3 DNA is TGTGCCAGCAGCTTGCCAGGGGGAACCGAGCAGTACTTC. As protein: CASSLPGGTEQYF.